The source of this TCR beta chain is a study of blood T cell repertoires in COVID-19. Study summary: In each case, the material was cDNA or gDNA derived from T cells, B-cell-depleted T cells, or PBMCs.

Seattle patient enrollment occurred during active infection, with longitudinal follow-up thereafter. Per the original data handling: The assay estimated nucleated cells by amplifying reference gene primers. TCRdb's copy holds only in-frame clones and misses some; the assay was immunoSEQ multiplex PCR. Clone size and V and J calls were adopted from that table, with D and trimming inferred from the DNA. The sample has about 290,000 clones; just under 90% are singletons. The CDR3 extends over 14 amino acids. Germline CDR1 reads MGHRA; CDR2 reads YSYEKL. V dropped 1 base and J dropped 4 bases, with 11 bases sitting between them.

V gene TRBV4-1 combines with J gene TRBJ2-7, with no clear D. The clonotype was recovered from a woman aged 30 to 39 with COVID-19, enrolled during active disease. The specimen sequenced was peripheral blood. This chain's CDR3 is CASSQGLAVYEQYF. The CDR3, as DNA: TGCGCCAGCAGCCAAGGATTAGCCGTATACGAGCAGTACTTC.